This note documents a single T cell receptor beta chain sequence. The data are from a study of cytomegalovirus exposure and HLA in healthy donors. Both 60 Vbeta primers and 13 Jbeta primers went into the PCR. Clones were sequenced by immunoSEQ multiplex PCR, and TCRdb holds only the in-frame ones, with some missing. The sample has around 150,000 clones, 76% seen once. Germline loops: CDR1 KGHSH, CDR2 LQKENI. The CDR3 covers 13 residues. Between the trimmed V and J ends, which lost 5 bases and 3 bases, there was a span of 11 bases. The chain has TRBV18 and TRBJ2-7; TRBD2 is a possible D gene (6 bases). The sequencing input was PBMCs. This receptor was obtained from a middle-aged man in good health and CMV-seronegative. The CDR3 DNA reads TGTGCCAGCTCAGGTGGCGGGAACTACGAGCAGTACTTC. Encoded protein: CASSGGGNYEQYF.